The clone carrying this T cell receptor beta chain was picked up many times. What it recognizes is unknown. The junction departs from the called germline gene at one end, perhaps through a read error. The TCR cDNA carried a universal primer site and UMIs from 5'RACE template switching. TCRdb processed the 5' RACE reads anew with MiXCR; each CDR3 protein has one entry. The profile covers 300,000 to 400,000 distinct CDR3 sequences, with 8.5% to 10% appearing a single time and more than 15% taken by the ten largest. The data belong to a study of T cells after yellow fever vaccination. Notes on the study in general: The appearance of a small share of clonotypes in both CD4 and CD8 compartments was observed. Though weaker, the secondary response peaked faster, on day 5 versus 15. Reappearance after the booster was observed for most primary-vaccination clones (about 96% CD4, roughly 90% CD8).

The CDR3 length is 11 residues. Germline assignment: CDR1 SGHDN and CDR2 FVKESK. The sample here was PBMCs, taken on the day of the first yellow fever vaccination. The source is a man between 18 and 35 years old who received the YFV17D yellow fever vaccine. V and J are TRBV14 and TRBJ2-7; TRBD1 aligns across 7 bases. DNA for the CDR3: TGTGCCAGCAGCCAAGGAAGGGGGCAGGCCTTC. Translating gives CASSQGRGQAF.